This TCR beta chain was captured in a study of blood T cell repertoires in COVID-19 (TCRdb year 2020). With regard to the full study: Collaborator samples came from the United States, Italy and Spain and covered acute and convalescent phases of COVID-19. The prospective study material was composed of cDNA or gDNA derived from T cells, B-cell-depleted T cells, or PBMCs. Subjects who had been exposed to COVID-19, were actively infected with it, or had recovered from it provided the deeply sampled blood TCRbeta repertoires that made up the dataset. The repertoires were released in a freely available public database meant as a resource for research on the immune response to SARS-CoV-2. Samples were obtained from the ongoing ImmuneRACE study (first 160 participants) and from over 1,000 subjects provided by 6 global collaborators. A de-identified subject ID, COVID-19 status, age in years and sex were almost always included in the sample metadata. Where available, HLA class I and class II types were taken from metadata supplied by the sample provider and were not determined by assay-based typing.

The immunoSEQ Assay, a bias-controlled multiplex PCR, was used to amplify TCRbeta CDR3 regions from genomic DNA. The paper's processing steps were these. Within the assay, amplification of reference gene primers was used to estimate how many nucleated cells each sample contained. Sequence reads were collapsed and filtered to measure the absolute abundance of every unique TCRbeta CDR3 rearrangement. For each sample, productive Simpson clonality was calculated as the square root of Simpson's diversity index across productive rearrangements. Not all clones reach the TCRdb copy of this immuneACCESS table, which keeps in-frame sequences only. Checked studies attribute under half of the gap to unresolved V genes and leave the rest unexplained. V and J calls and clone size come straight from that table; D and trimming were deduced from the DNA. The sample table contains roughly 420,000 clones; only one count was recorded for around 89% of them. Together, the top ten hold roughly 0.97% of the sample.

Enrolling through a virtual design, the prospective study's participants ranged in age from roughly 18 to 90 years and lived across approximately 25 United States geographic areas. In the prospective study, participants were assigned to cohorts based on the clinical history participants reported in a screening survey and a study questionnaire. Mobile phlebotomists in the prospective study collected whole blood, serum and a nasopharyngeal or oropharyngeal swab from every participant. Prospective study participants could optionally give additional blood draws and questionnaires over a roughly 2-month period. Prospective study blood samples were shipped either frozen or at room temperature before DNA extraction. The full study reports these points: The quantity of clinical and demographic metadata differed by source and by participant and was supplied without curation.

V is clipped by 6 bases and J by 0 bases, and the sequence between their germline boundaries is 15 bases long. The CDR3 runs 16 residues from the cysteine to the phenylalanine. Here the CDR3 DNA is all that survives: 48 bases in frame from base 1. The germline V gene specifies MNHEY as CDR1 and SVGEGT as CDR2. Worth noting for this clone: The clone's antigen remains unknown. Base qualities were left out, and no much larger clone turns up one base away.

This sequence originates from a woman aged 30 to 39 with acute COVID-19. Sequenced sample: PBMCs or T cells enriched from blood (not recorded which). Recombination connected TRBV6-2 or TRBV6-3 to TRBJ2-1; the D segment cannot be called with confidence. DNA sequence: TGTGCCAGCAGCCCTCACATCCCCAGCTCCTACAATGAGCAGTTCTTC. Its translation reads: CASSPHIPSSYNEQFF.